This TCR beta chain was obtained from a study of blood T cell repertoires in COVID-19. Overall study context: The analysed material was cDNA or gDNA that came from T cells, B-cell-depleted T cells, or PBMCs.

The V and J ends lost 3 bases and 4 bases respectively, with 17 bases between them. The CDR3 has 16 amino acids. Germline lookup yields CDR1 SNHLY and CDR2 FYNNEI. Authors' analysis steps: Quantification of nucleated cells was approximated via reference gene primer amplification. Assay: immunoSEQ multiplex PCR; the TCRdb copy retains only in-frame clones and omits some. V and J calls and clone size follow that table, whereas D and trimming were derived from the DNA. The data show roughly 570,000 clones, 70% to 90% seen once. Enrolled during active infection, Seattle patients were then followed longitudinally.

The chain is built from TRBV2 and TRBJ2-3, with D maybe TRBD2 (6 bases). This TCR came from a woman between 45 and 60 years old with COVID-19, enrolled during active disease. Sample: peripheral blood. CDR3 in DNA: TGTGCCAGCAGTGACCGTTTTGCGGGGACGGCAGATACGCAGTATTTT. Protein product: CASSDRFAGTADTQYF.